The 10 T cell receptor beta chains reported below all come from one sample, sequenced in a study of control samples from healthy donors and cancer patients. Sequencing used immunoSEQ multiplex PCR; TCRdb keeps in-frame clones, though not all of them. The sample consists of some 120,000 clones, about 90% of them appearing once. The sample taken for sequencing was blood. These receptors originate from a man between 60 and 75 years old in good health.

V is TRBV6-2 or TRBV6-3 and J is TRBJ1-1, with a possible D match to TRBD1 (6 bases). This CDR3 contains 14 residues. The V gene's germline CDR1 is MNHEY and CDR2 SVGEGT. The V end lost 5 bases, the J end lost 0 bases, and 10 bases lay between the germline ends. The CDR3 nucleotides read TGTGCCAGCAGTGCGACAGGCATGAACACTGAAGCTTTCTTT. Translating gives CASSATGMNTEAFF.

V gene TRBV18 combines with J gene TRBJ1-1; possible D gene TRBD1, 6 bases. The CDR3 runs to 14 residues. V was pared by 2 bases and J by 11 bases, with 18 bases between. Germline CDR1 reads KGHSH; CDR2 reads LQKENI. The CDR3 DNA sequence: TGTGCCAGCTCACCAAAAACAGGGACGCTCGAGGCTTTCTTT. Translation: CASSPKTGTLEAFF.

The V call is TRBV5-1, the J call TRBJ2-7; no clear D gene. Trimming took off 0 bases at V and 2 bases at J, with 6 bases between the two ends. The CDR3 has 13 amino acids. Germline V CDR1 and CDR2: SGHRS, YFSETQ. CDR3 DNA sequence: TGCGCCAGCAGCTTGGGTCCCCCCTACGAGCAGTACTTC. Residues: CASSLGPPYEQYF. The full variable domain, its missing parts supplied by reference TRBV5-1 and TRBJ2-7, is KAGVTQTPRYLIKTRGQQVTLSCSPISGHRSVSWYQQTPGQGLQFLFEYFSETQRNKGNFPGRFSGRQFSNSRSEMNVSTLELGDSALYLCASSLGPPYEQYFGPGTRLTVT.

Only one count was recorded for this clone. This chain connects TRBV7-9 to TRBJ2-5, with 11 nucleotides matching TRBD1. The CDR3 spans 15 residues. V lost 4 bases and J lost 3; bases outside the gene matches: 4. CDR1 and CDR2 from the germline V gene are SEHNR and FQNEAQ (reference sequence). The CDR3 spells CASSSRDRGKETQYF. The CDR3 DNA follows: TGTGCCAGCAGCTCGCGGGACAGGGGGAAAGAGACCCAGTACTTC.

V and J are TRBV27 and TRBJ1-2, with 9 bases fitting TRBD1. This CDR3 comprises 15 residues. The germline V gene has CDR1 MNHEY and CDR2 SMNVEV (reference sequence). The ends lost 3 bases at V and 2 bases at J; junction bases unmatched: 4. CDR3 coding DNA: TGTGCCAGCAGTTTGGGACAGGGATTCAACTATGGCTACACCTTC. This encodes CASSLGQGFNYGYTF.

The chain links TRBV18 to TRBJ2-4, with TRBD1 matching over 9 bases. V lost 5 bases to trimming and J lost 5 bases; unmatched junction nucleotides: 4. Germline CDR1 reads KGHSH; CDR2 reads LQKENI. The CDR3 contains 14 residues. The CDR3 bases are TGTGCCAGCTCAGAGACAGGGGGGGAAAACATTCAGTACTTC. This sequence encodes CASSETGGENIQYF.

The CDR3 reads CASSLTGASSHEQYF. As DNA, the CDR3 is TGTGCCAGCAGCTTGACCGGGGCGTCTAGCCACGAGCAGTACTTC. The V gene is TRBV6-2 or TRBV6-3, the J gene TRBJ2-7, with D perhaps matching TRBD1 or TRBD2 (5 bases each). V was shortened by 6 bases and J by 5 bases, with 20 bases between the two germline ends. The CDR3 spans 15 residues. CDR1 is MNHEY, CDR2 SVGEGT, per germline.

This sequence joins TRBV28 and TRBJ1-5; D not resolved. Trimming took off 5 bases at V and 4 bases at J, with 6 bases between the two ends. The CDR3 extends over 12 amino acids. Per the germline V gene, CDR1 is MDHEN and CDR2 is SYDVKM. This CDR3 is CASSMWNQPQHF. DNA of the CDR3: TGTGCCAGCAGTATGTGGAATCAGCCCCAGCATTTT. Complete variable domain (other parts from reference TRBV28 and TRBJ1-5): DVKVTQSSRYLVKRTGEKVFLECVQDMDHENMFWYRQDPGLGLRLIYFSYDVKMKEKGDIPEGYSVSREKKERFSLILESASTNQTSMYLCASSMWNQPQHFGDGTRLSIL.

The rearrangement joins TRBV19 to TRBJ2-5, with D maybe TRBD1 (6 bases). The V end was cut by 1 base, the J end by 1 base, with 10 bases between. CDR3 length: 15 amino acids. In germline, CDR1 is LNHDA, CDR2 SQIVND (reference sequence). The CDR3 reads CASSIGTVPQETQYF. CDR3 nucleotide sequence: TGTGCCAGTAGTATAGGGACAGTCCCCCAAGAGACCCAGTACTTC.

CDR3: CASSGPGRGDTQYF. CDR3 nucleotide sequence: TGCGCCAGCAGCGGGCCCGGCAGGGGAGATACGCAGTATTTT. V gene TRBV5-1 combines with J gene TRBJ2-3, with a possible D match to TRBD1 (6 bases). The CDR3 spans 14 residues. Trimming stripped 4 bases from V and 5 bases from J, with 14 bases between. Germline lookup yields CDR1 SGHRS and CDR2 YFSETQ.